Below, 20 T cell receptor beta chains from the same sample are listed, as sequenced in a study of cytomegalovirus exposure and HLA in healthy donors. The PCR employed 60 Vbeta primers together with 13 Jbeta primers. Sequenced by immunoSEQ multiplex PCR; TCRdb stores in-frame clones only, minus some. Of some 130,000 clones listed, about 73% are singletons. Sequenced material: PBMCs. The receptors shown here come from a human donor in good health.

V usage is TRBV4-1 and J usage is TRBJ2-3; 8 nucleotides line up with TRBD1. The V gene end was trimmed by 0 bases and the J gene end by 2 bases; junction bases not matched to a gene: 13. The CDR3 contains 19 residues. The germline V gene has CDR1 MGHRA and CDR2 YSYEKL. CDR3 loop: CASSQDFSGGQGFTDTQYF. CDR3 DNA sequence: TGCGCCAGCAGCCAAGATTTCAGCGGCGGACAGGGTTTCACAGATACGCAGTATTTT.

The CDR3 protein is CASSLDGQGSDSDTQYF. DNA for the CDR3: TGTGCCAGCAGCTTAGACGGACAGGGGTCGGATTCAGATACGCAGTATTTT. This rearrangement joins TRBV11-3 to TRBJ2-3, with 9 bases fitting TRBD1. In germline, CDR1 is SGHNT, CDR2 YENEEA. V was pared by 0 bases and J by 4 bases, with 8 bases of the junction left unmatched. This CDR3 comprises 17 residues.

The chain joins TRBV5-1 to TRBJ2-7, with D maybe TRBD1 (6 bases). The CDR3 sequence is 14 residues long. Germline CDR1 SGHRS, CDR2 YFSETQ. Trimming removed 0 bases from V and 4 bases from J, with 11 bases in between. CDR3 DNA sequence: TGCGCCAGCAGCTTGGATGCAGGGGATTACGAGCAGTACTTC. It codes for CASSLDAGDYEQYF.

The J gene is TRBJ2-1, the V gene TRBV11-1; possible D gene TRBD2, 6 bases. Trimming took off 2 bases at V and 5 bases at J, with 7 bases between the two ends. The CDR3 sequence is 13 residues long. Per germline, CDR1 SGHAT and CDR2 FQDESV (reference sequence). The CDR3 reads CASSLPSDNEQFF. CDR3 nucleotides: TGTGCCAGCAGCTTACCTAGCGACAATGAGCAGTTCTTC.

The genes are TRBV27 and TRBJ2-1; 11 bases fit TRBD2. There are 16 residues in the CDR3. Germline lookup yields CDR1 MNHEY and CDR2 SMNVEV (reference sequence). Losses at the gene ends were 1 base for V and 6 bases for J; bases not matched to a gene: 5. CDR3 sequence reads: CASSLWTSGLGNEQFF. CDR3 DNA sequence: TGTGCCAGCAGTTTATGGACTAGCGGGCTGGGCAATGAGCAGTTCTTC.

This clone was observed a few times. The chain is built from TRBV28 and TRBJ1-3; 8 bases agree with TRBD1. This CDR3 comprises 16 residues. Germline V CDR1 and CDR2: MDHEN, SYDVKM. Trimming at V came to 4 bases and at J to 0 bases, leaving 5 bases not matched to a gene. In nucleotides, the CDR3 is TGTGCCAGCAGTTCCGGGACAGGATACTCTGGAAACACCATATATTTT. It is translated as CASSSGTGYSGNTIYF.

V and J are TRBV28 and TRBJ2-5, with TRBD2 matching 13 bases. The V gene end was trimmed by 6 bases and the J gene end by 11 bases; junction bases not matched to a gene: 6. The germline V gene has CDR1 MDHEN and CDR2 SYDVKM. The CDR3 totals 13 residues. The CDR3 loop is CASRPGLAGPQYF. In nucleotides, the CDR3 is TGTGCCAGCAGGCCGGGACTAGCGGGACCGCAGTACTTC.

The chain is built from TRBV2 and TRBJ2-5, with 7 bases aligning to TRBD2. The end of the DNA aligns better with TRBJ2-7, so the J call may be wrong. CDR1 is SNHLY, CDR2 FYNNEI, per germline. This CDR3 contains 13 residues. DNA of the CDR3: TGTGCCAGCGAGAAGACTAGCCCCTACGAGCAGTACTTC. Protein product: CASEKTSPYEQYF.

The chain recombines TRBV11-2 with TRBJ2-7; tentatively, D is TRBD1 (6 bases). The ends were cut back, 1 base at V and 0 bases at J, with 13 bases in the middle. The CDR3 spans 16 residues. Germline V CDR1 and CDR2: SGHAT, FQNNGV. The CDR3, as DNA: TGTGCCAGCAGCTTAGGAGGGGGTTGGGGCTCCTACGAGCAGTACTTC. Its protein product is CASSLGGGWGSYEQYF.

Note on this clone: One end of the junction is discordant with germline, which a read error may explain. V usage is TRBV7-9 and J usage is TRBJ1-2; maybe TRBD1 (6 bases). CDR1 and CDR2 (germline): SEHNR, FQNEAQ (reference sequence). CDR3 length: 15 residues. CDR3 sequence reads: CAGSLAQTGLGGYTF. The CDR3 nucleotides read TGTGCCGGCAGCTTAGCACAGACAGGCCTAGGTGGCTACACCTTC.

CDR3 sequence reads: CASSPGTMLGEQFF. CDR3 DNA: TGTGCCAGCAGCCCTGGGACTATGCTAGGAGAGCAGTTCTTC. The chain is built from TRBV4-2 and TRBJ2-1; 7 positions match TRBD2. Trimming removed 4 bases from V and 10 bases from J; junction bases left unmatched: 10. This CDR3 has 14 residues. CDR1 and CDR2 from the germline V gene are LGHNA and YNFKEQ.

The V gene is TRBV12-5, the J gene TRBJ2-3; the D gene is possibly TRBD2 (6 bases). The V end lost 5 bases, the J end lost 3 bases, and 9 bases lay between the germline ends. CDR1 is LGHNT, CDR2 FRNRAP, per germline. The CDR3 has 13 amino acids. For the CDR3, the DNA is TGTGCTAGTGGTCCCGGGGGAACAGATACGCAGTATTTT. It codes for CASGPGGTDTQYF. The full variable domain, its missing parts supplied by reference TRBV12-5 and TRBJ2-3, is DARVTQTPRHKVTEMGQEVTMRCQPILGHNTVFWYRQTMMQGLELLAYFRNRAPLDDSGMPKDRFSAEMPDATLATLKIQPSEPRDSAVYFCASGPGGTDTQYFGPGTRLTVL.

V is TRBV5-1 and J is TRBJ2-7, with TRBD1 identical over 12 bases. The V segment lost 2 bases and the J segment 5 bases; nucleotides outside the gene matches: 5. Per germline, CDR1 SGHRS and CDR2 YFSETQ. The CDR3 contains 15 residues. The CDR3, as DNA: TGCGCCAGCAGCTTTGCGGGACAGGGGGCGGACGAGCAGTACTTC. Its translation: CASSFAGQGADEQYF.

V is TRBV14 and J is TRBJ2-3, with 8 bases aligning to TRBD2. CDR3 length equals 15 residues. The V gene end was trimmed by 6 bases and the J gene end by 4 bases; junction bases not matched to a gene: 9. CDR1 and CDR2 from the germline V gene are SGHDN and FVKESK. The CDR3, as DNA: TGTGCCAGCAGTTGGAGCGGGGGACGGGCAGATACGCAGTATTTT. This gives the protein CASSWSGGRADTQYF.

The chain joins TRBV18 to TRBJ1-1; a possible D gene is TRBD1 (6 bases). The ends were cut back, 1 base at V and 3 bases at J, with 24 bases in the middle. The V gene's germline CDR1 is KGHSH and CDR2 LQKENI. The CDR3 totals 19 residues. In nucleotides, the CDR3 is TGTGCCAGCTCACCACTTCCGGGGGGCAGGGTGAATGCGGACACTGAAGCTTTCTTT. Translated: CASSPLPGGRVNADTEAFF. Drawing the rest from reference TRBV18 and TRBJ1-1, the complete variable domain is NAGVMQNPRHLVRRRGQEARLRCSPMKGHSHVYWYRQLPEEGLKFMVYLQKENIIDESGMPKERFSAEFPKEGPSILRIQQVVRGDSAAYFCASSPLPGGRVNADTEAFFGQGTRLTVV.

J is TRBJ2-7 and V is TRBV19; D possibly corresponds to TRBD2 (6 bases). The V and J ends lost 5 bases and 2 bases respectively, with 13 bases between them. This CDR3 has 14 amino acids. Germline CDR1 and CDR2: LNHDA and SQIVND (reference sequence). In nucleotides, the CDR3 is TGTGCCAGTAGTTGGAGTCCGGGGGCCTACGAGCAGTACTTC. Translating gives CASSWSPGAYEQYF. Combining the CDR3 with reference TRBV19 and TRBJ2-7 gives the whole variable domain DGGITQSPKYLFRKEGQNVTLSCEQNLNHDAMYWYRQDPGQGLRLIYYSQIVNDFQKGDIAEGYSVSREKKESFPLTVTSAQKNPTAFYLCASSWSPGAYEQYFGPGTRLTVT.

This clone was counted between two and nine times. The V gene is TRBV2, the J gene TRBJ2-1; D remains unclear. Looked up from germline, CDR1 is SNHLY and CDR2 is FYNNEI. The CDR3 runs 14 residues. V gave up 7 bases and J gave up 6 bases, with 16 bases separating them. CDR3 DNA: TGTGCCAGCAACCCCCAGGTTAGAAGCAATGAGCAGTTCTTC. It translates to CASNPQVRSNEQFF.

The chain recombines TRBV5-4 with TRBJ2-7; 7 bases fit TRBD1. The CDR3 sequence is 15 residues long. V dropped 1 base and J dropped 5; count of bases not matched to a gene: 9. In germline, CDR1 is SGHNT, CDR2 YYREEE (reference sequence). As DNA, the CDR3 is TGTGCCAGCAGCTTGAGAGGGGGCCGGCCCCACGAGCAGTACTTC. Encoded protein: CASSLRGGRPHEQYF.

This clone was detected a few times. The chain employs TRBV27 and TRBJ1-2; TRBD1 aligns across 7 bases. The V gene end was trimmed by 4 bases and the J gene end by 4 bases; junction bases not matched to a gene: 3. From germline, CDR1 is MNHEY and CDR2 SMNVEV (reference sequence). The CDR3 totals 13 residues. The CDR3 nucleotides are TGTGCCAGCAGTTGGAGACAGGGCTATGGCTACACCTTC. Protein: CASSWRQGYGYTF.

The chain joins TRBV7-3 to TRBJ2-3; D gene unclear. The CDR3 contains 14 residues. Germline V gene data show CDR1 as SGHTA and CDR2 as FQGTGA. Trimming took 1 base from V and 2 from J, leaving 7 bases between them. The CDR3, as DNA: TGTGCCAGCAGCTTAAACTCCCCCACAGATACGCAGTATTTT. It encodes CASSLNSPTDTQYF.